These 3 T cell receptor beta chains were all obtained from the same sample, sequenced in a study of CD8 T cells in Susac syndrome. Reverse transcription of 0.5 to 1 ug RNA was performed with random hexamers. TCRdb recomputed calls from the immunoSEQ multiplex PCR reads with MiXCR, one row per CDR3 protein. The sample includes 150,000 to 200,000 distinct CDR3 sequences, approximately 93% of them seen just once. The sample comprised CD4+ T cells from PBMCs. All receptors derive from a human donor with multiple sclerosis.

CDR3 loop: CASSQGLVDTGELFF. CDR3 DNA sequence: TGTGCCAGCAGCCAGGGACTAGTTGACACCGGGGAGCTGTTTTTT. The V gene is TRBV3-1, the J gene TRBJ2-2; 8 bases align to TRBD2. CDR3 length: 15 residues. V shed 3 bases, J shed 3 bases, and the junction held 3 bases outside the gene matches. Germline loops: CDR1 LGHDT, CDR2 YNNKEL (reference sequence).

The rearrangement uses TRBV4-2 and TRBJ2-2; D might be TRBD2 (7 bases). The CDR3 sequence is 15 residues long. Trimming stripped 6 bases from V and 6 bases from J, with 17 bases between. The germline gives CDR1 LGHNA, CDR2 YNFKEQ. The CDR3 nucleotides are TGTGCCAGCAGACCTGCGGGGGCTAGTTCCGGGGAGCTGTTTTTT. Its protein is CASRPAGASSGELFF.

The chain is built from TRBV30 and TRBJ1-4, with D tentatively TRBD1 (6 bases). Per the germline V gene, CDR1 is GTSNPN and CDR2 is SVGIG (reference sequence). This CDR3 is built from 15 residues. Trimming left V 0 bases short and J 4 bases short, with 12 bases between. The CDR3 region has the DNA TGTGCCTGGAGTGTATTGGCAGGGGTTAATGAAAAACTGTTTTTT. This sequence encodes CAWSVLAGVNEKLFF.